This TCR beta chain was obtained from a study of CD8+ T cells in alopecia areata. At the level of the study: It was oral tofacitinib, at 5 to 10 mg twice daily, that treated patients received. General study results and limits: Because of a solitary nonresponder, the connection of baseline CD8+ expansion to response stays uncertain. Scalp samples also yield sequences from resident alphabeta T cells of normal skin.

Treatment meaning: oral pan-JAK inhibitor, 5-10 mg twice daily. Those with alopecia areata gave lesional scalp punch biopsies and peripheral blood. V lost 3 bases, J lost 2 bases, and 14 bases lay in between. CDR1 and CDR2 from the germline V gene are SGHAT and FQDESV (reference sequence). The CDR3 contains 15 residues. Sequencing relied on a cDNA template that was reverse transcribed from extracted RNA. Repertoires were generated with immunoSEQ multiplex PCR, while TCRdb's copy carries only in-frame clones and drops some. The sample records about 6,400 clones, approximately 68% being singletons. For this clone: Its antigen is unidentified.

The V and J genes are TRBV11-1 and TRBJ2-7, with D tentatively TRBD1 or TRBD2 (5 bases each). The receptor comes from a human donor with alopecia areata. The sample was skin, taken at week 4, from a patient treated with tofacitinib. CDR3 in DNA: TGTGCCAGCAGCTTCGGGATACAGGAAACCTACGAGCAGTACTTC. Its protein product is CASSFGIQETYEQYF.